This is a list of T cell receptor beta chains from one sample in a study of blood T cell repertoires in COVID-19. Generated by immunoSEQ multiplex PCR, the TCRdb table keeps only in-frame clones and is missing some. The sample shows about 69,000 clones, roughly three quarters of them seen only once. Material: peripheral blood. The receptors come from a man between 60 and 70 years old with acute or convalescent COVID-19. Both conserved end residues are part of each CDR3. A D gene is named only where the DNA matches it firmly. Clone size is not always given. Where it is, it says once, few, many or a class for expanded clones.

j_gene	abundance	d_gene	v_gene	CDR3aa	CDR3nt
TRBJ2-5	.	.	TRBV5-4	CASSWLQETQYF	TGTGCCAGCAGCTGGCTCCAAGAGACCCAGTACTTC
TRBJ1-4	few	.	TRBV7-2	CASSLANGLGGEKLFF	TGTGCCAGCAGCTTAGCAAATGGACTCGGAGGCGAAAAACTGTTTTTT
TRBJ1-4	.	TRBD1	TRBV5-8	CASSPMLGQGNEKLFF	TGTGCCAGCAGCCCTATGCTTGGACAGGGTAATGAAAAACTGTTTTTT
TRBJ1-4	.	TRBD1	TRBV4-1	CASSQPGQGANEKLFF	TGCGCCAGCAGCCAGCCGGGACAGGGAGCTAATGAAAAACTGTTTTTT
TRBJ2-1	.	.	TRBV7-9	CASRWGGRSEQFF	TGTGCCAGCAGGTGGGGGGGCCGGAGTGAGCAGTTCTTC
TRBJ2-1	.	.	TRBV5-4	CASSLALANNEQFF	TGTGCCAGCAGCTTGGCGCTAGCTAACAATGAGCAGTTCTTC
TRBJ1-1	.	.	TRBV5-1	CASSTQGVGTEAFF	TGCGCCAGCAGCACACAGGGTGTCGGAACTGAAGCTTTCTTT
TRBJ1-1	.	TRBD1	TRBV10-1	CASSEGRGTEAFF	TGCGCCAGCAGTGAGGGCAGGGGGACTGAAGCTTTCTTT
TRBJ2-7	once	.	TRBV6-5	CASSRSTATYEQYF	TGTGCCAGCAGTCGCTCGACAGCGACCTACGAGCAGTACTTC
TRBJ2-1	.	.	TRBV7-2	CASSFATGRREQFF	TGTGCCAGCAGCTTTGCGACAGGTCGCCGGGAGCAGTTCTTC
TRBJ2-5	.	TRBD1	TRBV9	CASSVETGAETQYF	TGTGCCAGCAGCGTAGAAACAGGGGCCGAGACCCAGTACTTC
TRBJ1-2	.	TRBD1	TRBV5-6	CASSFLDRRYNYGYTF	TGTGCCAGCAGCTTTCTGGACAGGAGATATAACTATGGCTACACCTTC
TRBJ2-3	once	TRBD2	TRBV19	CASMDSGGLAGARGAQYF	TGTGCCAGTATGGACAGTGGGGGACTAGCGGGGGCCCGCGGTGCGCAGTATTTT
TRBJ1-5	.	TRBD1	TRBV18	CASSPLGQANQPQHF	TGTGCCAGCTCACCACTCGGACAGGCCAATCAGCCCCAGCATTTT
TRBJ2-1	.	TRBD2	TRBV15	CATSARSGGVLSYNEQFF	TGTGCCACCAGCGCTCGTAGCGGGGGGGTCTTATCCTACAATGAGCAGTTCTTC
TRBJ2-7	.	.	TRBV7-2	CASSQYSEQYF	TGTGCCAGCAGCCAATATAGCGAGCAGTACTTC
TRBJ2-3	.	.	TRBV18	CASSPAGYGTDTQYF	TGTGCCAGCTCACCCGCGGGCTACGGCACAGATACGCAGTATTTT
TRBJ1-1	.	.	TRBV27	CASRSYSALMNTEAFF	TGTGCCAGCAGATCTTATTCTGCACTCATGAACACTGAAGCTTTCTTT
TRBJ1-6	once	TRBD1	TRBV5-1	CASSPDRDSPLHF	TGCGCCAGCAGCCCCGACAGGGATTCACCCCTCCACTTT
TRBJ1-1	.	.	TRBV6-6	CASSPYFVSGTHGNTEAFF	TGTGCCAGCAGTCCCTATTTTGTGTCTGGGACTCATGGGAACACTGAAGCTTTCTTT
TRBJ2-7	.	.	TRBV29-1	CSVEEPGLYEQYF	TGCAGCGTTGAAGAGCCAGGCCTTTACGAGCAGTACTTC
TRBJ1-5	.	.	TRBV7-7	CASSPSDGDYSNQPQHF	TGTGCTAGCAGCCCCAGTGACGGGGACTATAGCAATCAGCCCCAGCATTTT
TRBJ2-3	.	TRBD1	TRBV5-1	CASSYRTGRGDTQYF	TGCGCCAGCAGCTATCGGACAGGACGCGGGGATACGCAGTATTTT
TRBJ2-5	.	TRBD1	TRBV7-9	CASSSALTGVNPQETQYF	TGTGCCAGCAGTTCGGCCCTGACAGGGGTGAACCCCCAAGAGACCCAGTACTTC
TRBJ1-6	.	.	TRBV30	CAWSWRAASSSYNSPLHF	TGTGCCTGGAGTTGGAGGGCCGCGAGTAGCTCCTATAATTCACCCCTCCACTTT
TRBJ2-5	.	TRBD1	TRBV5-4	CASSRQGAQETQYF	TGTGCCAGCAGCCGACAGGGGGCCCAAGAGACCCAGTACTTC
TRBJ2-7	few	.	TRBV4-3	CASSQDSQGPSSYEQYF	TGCGCCAGCAGCCAAGACTCGCAGGGCCCGTCCTCCTACGAGCAGTACTTC
TRBJ1-2	.	.	TRBV6-5	CASSYVGQGHSYGYTF	TGTGCCAGCAGTTACGTCGGCCAGGGGCATTCGTATGGCTACACCTTC
TRBJ2-2	.	TRBD1	TRBV19	CASSMGQGAGTGELFF	TGTGCCAGTAGTATGGGACAGGGGGCGGGCACCGGGGAGCTGTTTTTT
TRBJ1-2	.	TRBD1	TRBV18	CASSPWTGTLTNYGYTF	TGTGCCAGCTCACCTTGGACAGGGACATTAACTAACTATGGCTACACCTTC
TRBJ1-2	.	.	TRBV14	CASSQGVIGTLRGDYGYTF	TGTGCCAGCAGCCAAGGGGTAATCGGGACACTTCGAGGTGACTATGGCTACACCTTC
TRBJ1-2	.	.	TRBV7-2	CASSLARQNYGYTF	TGTGCCAGCAGCTTAGCGCGGCAAAACTATGGCTACACCTTC
TRBJ1-5	.	.	TRBV19	CASSGHAGTSFQPQHF	TGTGCCAGTAGTGGACACGCCGGGACAAGTTTTCAGCCCCAGCATTTT
TRBJ1-5	.	.	TRBV12-2	CASRYRDRGDHQPQHF	TGTGCAAGTCGCTACCGGGACAGGGGGGACCATCAGCCCCAGCATTTT
TRBJ2-1	.	.	TRBV7-6	CASSTRLLKENEQFF	TGTGCCAGCAGCACTAGACTCTTGAAGGAAAATGAGCAGTTCTTC
TRBJ1-6	.	.	TRBV5-8	CASSFAGPRNSPLHF	TGTGCCAGCAGCTTTGCGGGTCCTCGAAATTCACCCCTCCACTTT
TRBJ2-5	.	TRBD1	TRBV6-5	CASTGDRGETQYF	TGTGCCAGCACCGGAGACAGGGGGGAGACCCAGTACTTC
TRBJ2-2	.	TRBD2	TRBV11-2	CASSLAGRGTTGELFF	TGTGCCAGCAGCTTAGCAGGGCGGGGGACTACCGGGGAGCTGTTTTTT
TRBJ2-7	.	TRBD1	TRBV7-8	CASSSRWTGAYEQYF	TGTGCCAGCAGCTCCAGGTGGACAGGAGCCTACGAGCAGTACTTC
TRBJ2-7	.	TRBD1	TRBV7-9	CASNSRDSYEQYF	TGTGCCAGCAACTCCCGGGACAGTTACGAGCAGTACTTC
TRBJ2-6	.	.	TRBV19	CASKEWGDGISGANVLTF	TGTGCCAGTAAAGAATGGGGGGATGGGATCTCTGGGGCCAACGTCCTGACTTTC
TRBJ1-1	.	.	TRBV3-1/TRBV3-2	CASSHLQGNTEAFF	TGTGCCAGCAGCCACTTACAGGGGAACACTGAAGCTTTCTTT
TRBJ2-2	.	TRBD1	TRBV5-1	CASSLGTGGYTGELFF	TGCGCCAGCAGCTTGGGGACAGGGGGATACACCGGGGAGCTGTTTTTT
TRBJ1-1	.	.	TRBV4-2	CASSQEADGGAGLTFF	TGTGCCAGCAGCCAAGAGGCCGATGGTGGTGCGGGGTTGACTTTCTTT
TRBJ1-2	.	.	TRBV2	CASSEAQGTVYGYTF	TGTGCCAGCAGTGAAGCTCAGGGCACGGTCTATGGCTACACCTTC
TRBJ2-7	.	.	TRBV6-5	CASKSVKGNSYEQYF	TGTGCCAGCAAATCTGTGAAGGGGAACTCCTACGAGCAGTACTTC
TRBJ2-5	.	.	TRBV29-1	CSVAGTEETQYF	TGCAGCGTGGCGGGGACAGAAGAGACCCAGTACTTC
TRBJ1-2	.	TRBD1	TRBV12-3/TRBV12-4	CASGGTASWGYTF	TGTGCCAGCGGTGGGACAGCCTCGTGGGGCTACACCTTC
TRBJ2-1	.	TRBD2	TRBV7-9	CASSLVVQRGPLKYNEQFF	TGTGCCAGCAGCTTAGTCGTCCAGCGGGGGCCCCTCAAGTACAATGAGCAGTTCTTC
TRBJ2-1	.	.	TRBV25-1	CASSYPGGNYNEQFF	TGTGCCAGCAGTTACCCCGGGGGTAACTACAATGAGCAGTTCTTC
TRBJ1-5	.	TRBD1	TRBV7-9	CASSQTGGNQPQHF	TGTGCCAGCAGCCAAACAGGGGGCAATCAGCCCCAGCATTTT
TRBJ2-5	.	.	TRBV5-1	CASSLFNNQETQYF	TGCGCCAGCAGCTTGTTTAATAACCAAGAGACCCAGTACTTC
TRBJ2-5	.	TRBD1	TRBV15	CATKTGRETQYF	TGTGCCACTAAGACAGGGAGAGAGACCCAGTACTTC
TRBJ1-1	.	.	TRBV5-5	CASSLSGFEAFF	TGTGCCAGCAGCTTATCGGGTTTTGAAGCTTTCTTT